A selection of T cell receptor beta chains follows, all from one sample in a study of regulatory T cells in long-lasting Graves disease. TCRdb re-called the multiplex PCR reads through MiXCR, storing one row per CDR3 protein. The data show approximately 400,000 distinct CDR3 sequences, about 15% seen once. These sequences were also reported in another study, on T cells in Graves' hyperthyroidism and ophthalmopathy.

This sample comprised peripheral blood mononuclear cells (PBMCs), obtained at new diagnosis, from a patient treated with antithyroid drugs. These receptors were obtained from a middle-aged woman with Graves disease. Both conserved end residues are trimmed from each CDR3. The D gene is left open where the match is weak.

>TRBV14|TRBJ1-6|NA
ASSQVTFSPLH
>TRBV10-3|TRBJ2-7|NA
AVAPPGSSYEQY
>TRBV5-1|TRBJ2-2|NA
ASSLEINTGELF
>TRBV11-2|TRBJ2-7|NA
ASSLTLDYEQY
>TRBV12-3/TRBV12-4|TRBJ2-7|NA
ASRPPRADSYEQY
>TRBV27|TRBJ2-5|TRBD2
ASSQGLAGFETQY
>TRBV11-2|TRBJ2-5|NA
ASSLWPPEETQY
>TRBV5-1|TRBJ1-1|NA
ASSLAAGGTEAF
>TRBV4-2|TRBJ2-7|TRBD2
ASSQDLAGGSPYEQY
>TRBV11-2|TRBJ2-1|TRBD2
ASRSLAASSYNEQF
>TRBV19|TRBJ2-1|TRBD1
ASSILRQGHFERF
>TRBV15|TRBJ2-1|NA
ATSRDRNNEQF
>TRBV5-1|TRBJ2-2|NA
ASSLRRGDTGELF
>TRBV3-1|TRBJ2-1|NA
ASSKTTNEQF
>TRBV11-3|TRBJ1-1|NA
ASSSPWTGFEAF
>TRBV10-3|TRBJ2-1|TRBD2
AIGEREDSYNEQF
>TRBV30|TRBJ2-1|TRBD1
AWRDRGRFSNEQF
>TRBV27|TRBJ2-1|TRBD2
ASSFGTSRNEQF
>TRBV28|TRBJ2-5|TRBD2
ASSFLSGLAGETQY
>TRBV9|TRBJ2-7|TRBD1
ASSVGQGRHEQY
>TRBV28|TRBJ2-7|NA
ASSSVLRYEQY
>TRBV4-1|TRBJ2-2|NA
ASSQFYSANTGELF
>TRBV12-3/TRBV12-4|TRBJ1-4|TRBD1
ASGTVGEKLF
>TRBV18|TRBJ2-7|TRBD1
ASSPRTGGTYKQY
>TRBV20-1|TRBJ1-2|NA
SASSRGGNGYT
>TRBV3-1|TRBJ1-5|TRBD1
ASSQGQGSSLNQPQH
>TRBV15|TRBJ2-5|NA
ATSRERETQY
>TRBV4-3|TRBJ2-5|NA
ASSQDGTHQETQY